These 24 T cell receptor beta chains share one sample of origin, sequenced in a study of prognosis after radiotherapy for stage I lung cancer. By two-round multiplex PCR, the TCR beta CDR3 was amplified from genomic DNA. It was primers specific to each TRBV and TRBJ gene that first-round PCR used. TCRdb recomputed calls from the multiplex PCR reads with MiXCR, one row per CDR3 protein. This sample yields fewer than 20,000 distinct CDR3 sequences, of which around 55% are seen a single time; 27% belongs to the top ten. The starting material was PBMCs, obtained before or after stereotactic body radiation therapy (not recorded which). These receptors all come from a donor at least 50 years old with non-small cell lung cancer.

As to this clonotype: A far larger clone is only one base removed, so a read error is likely. The chain uses TRBV6-1 and TRBJ2-1, with D tentatively TRBD2 (5 bases). Trimming shortened V by 6 bases and J by 4 bases, and 10 bases separated the two germline ends. The CDR3 is 13 residues long. Germline-derived CDR1 and CDR2 are MNHNS and SASEGT. CDR3 amino acids: CASSSWEYNEQFF. The CDR3 DNA reads as TGTGCCAGCAGCTCCTGGGAGTACAATGAGCAGTTCTTC.

This clonotype rates as medium-sized. This rearrangement joins TRBV16 to TRBJ2-1; possibly TRBD1 for D (8 bases). Germline loops: CDR1 KGHSY, CDR2 FQNENV. V dropped 0 bases and J dropped 7 bases, with 13 bases sitting between them. The CDR3 sequence is 15 residues long. CDR3 sequence reads: CASSQSNRGGNEQFF. The CDR3 nucleotides are TGTGCCAGCAGCCAATCGAACAGGGGGGGAAATGAGCAGTTCTTC.

The genes are TRBV15 and TRBJ2-5; D is uncertain. The CDR3 covers 14 residues. Germline loops: CDR1 LNHNV, CDR2 YYDKDF (reference sequence). With 3 bases removed from V and 5 bases from J, the gap between germline ends came to 13 bases. The CDR3 spells CATSRVHPEETQYF. The CDR3 nucleotides read TGTGCCACCAGCAGGGTACACCCTGAGGAGACCCAGTACTTC.

About this clonotype itself: This may be a read error: a much more frequent sequence differs by one nucleotide. This chain connects TRBV29-1 to TRBJ1-1; D perhaps matches TRBD1 (5 bases). The CDR3 sequence is 13 residues long. The germline V gene has CDR1 SQVTM and CDR2 ANQGSEA. CDR3 nucleotides: TGCGGCGTTGAAGATCGGGGGGTGGCTGAAGCTTTCTTT. Amino acid sequence: CGVEDRGVAEAFF. Full variable domain (rest looked up from reference TRBV29-1 and TRBJ1-1): SAVISQKPSRDICQRGTSLTIQCQVDSQVTMMFWYRQQPGQSLTLIATANQGSEATYESGFVIDKFPISRPNLTFSTLTVSNMSPEDSSIYLCGVEDRGVAEAFFGQGTRLTVV.

In this sample, this clonotype turned up once. This chain links TRBV7-2 with TRBJ2-1, with 7 bases lining up with TRBD2. There are 16 residues in the CDR3. Germline-derived CDR1 and CDR2 are SGHTA and FQGNSA. V lost 5 bases, J lost 5 bases, and 12 bases stayed unmatched. The CDR3 here is CASSPSWREINNEQFF. CDR3 coding DNA: TGTGCCAGCAGCCCCTCCTGGCGGGAGATTAACAATGAGCAGTTCTTC.

This clonotype is medium-sized within its sample. The genes are TRBV6-5 and TRBJ1-2; weak D call: TRBD1 (5 bases). In germline, CDR1 is MNHEY, CDR2 SVGAGI. This CDR3 spans 14 amino acids. Trimming took off 3 bases at V and 6 bases at J, with 14 bases between the two ends. The CDR3 DNA reads as TGTGCCAGCAGTTATGGGGGGTACTCGAATGGCTACACCTTC. It encodes CASSYGGYSNGYTF.

This clonotype has only a few counts. One base separates it from a far larger clone, so it is likely a read error. The chain uses TRBV6-1 and TRBJ2-2; 9 positions match TRBD1. Germline CDR1 and CDR2: MNHNS and SASEGT. With 7 bases clipped from V and 7 bases from J, the junction kept 16 bases outside the gene matches. The CDR3 sequence is 17 residues long. CDR3 sequence: CASISRTGATRGGELFF. The CDR3 DNA reads TGTGCCAGCATTTCGAGGACAGGGGCGACCCGCGGCGGGGAGCTGTTTTTT.

With regard to this clonotype: A single base is all that separates this from a far larger clone, so a read error is likely. The chain uses TRBV6-2 or TRBV6-3 and TRBJ1-6, with D unresolved. Germline CDR1 and CDR2: MNHEY and SVGEGT. The CDR3 is 14 amino acids. The CDR3 nucleotides are TGTGCCATCAGTGCAGATTCAGATAATTCACCCCTCCACTTT. This gives the protein CAISADSDNSPLHF.

This clonotype is medium-sized (0.01 to 0.1%) in the sample. This chain links TRBV6-1 with TRBJ1-6; D is perhaps TRBD1 (6 bases). Trimming removed 7 bases from V and 7 bases from J, with 23 bases in between. Germline V gene lookup returns CDR1 MNHNS and CDR2 SASEGT. The CDR3 consists of 17 residues. The CDR3 is CASTAPGAGQPNSPLHF. In DNA form, the CDR3 reads TGTGCCAGCACCGCCCCCGGGGCCGGACAGCCCAATTCACCCCTCCACTTT.

In its sample, this clonotype was seen many times. This rearrangement joins TRBV6-2 or TRBV6-3 to TRBJ2-1, with D perhaps TRBD1 or TRBD2 (5 bases each). CDR1 MNHEY and CDR2 SVGEGT come from the germline V gene. V was clipped by 5 bases and J by 3 bases, with 20 bases between them. CDR3 length: 17 amino acids. The CDR3 DNA reads TGTGCCAGCAGTGAAAGGATACGGGACGGCTACTACAATGAGCAGTTCTTC. The encoded protein is CASSERIRDGYYNEQFF.

Worth noting for this clonotype: A far larger clone differs by one base, so this is likely a read error. This sequence joins TRBV6-4 and TRBJ2-2, with no clear D. Germline V gives CDR1 MRHNA, CDR2 SNTAGT. The CDR3 is 14 residues long. The CDR3 sequence: CASSPVINTWELFF. The CDR3 region has the DNA TGTGCCAGCAGTCCGGTGATCAACACCTGGGAGCTGTTTTTT.

Note on this clonotype: Since a much larger clone is just one base distant, this may be a read error. Without the conserved terminal phenylalanine or tryptophan, this CDR3 likely stems from a read error. The V and J genes are TRBV6-2 or TRBV6-3 and TRBJ2-7; the D is unclear. Trimming left V 2 bases short and J 4 bases short, with 12 bases between. The germline V gene encodes CDR1 MNHEY and CDR2 SVGEGT. The CDR3 consists of 14 residues. In DNA form, the CDR3 reads TGTGCCAGCAGTTACGGGCAGAATATATACGAGCAGTACCTC. This translates into CASSYGQNIYEQYL.

This clonotype was counted only a few times. This rearrangement joins TRBV12-3 or TRBV12-4 to TRBJ2-5; unclear D gene. The CDR3 is 14 amino acids. Trimming took off 3 bases at V and 2 bases at J, with 10 bases between the two ends. The CDR3, as DNA: TGTGCCAGCAGTTTGACCGATTATCAAGAGACCCAGTACTTC. This codes for CASSLTDYQETQYF.

The sample holds many counts of this clonotype. The rearrangement links TRBV2 to TRBJ2-5, with 7 bases aligning to TRBD1. The germline V gene has CDR1 SNHLY and CDR2 FYNNEI. The CDR3 has 12 amino acids. V was pared by 6 bases and J by 7 bases, with 5 bases of the junction left unmatched. This CDR3 reads CASSDRVGTQYF. Written as DNA, the CDR3 is TGTGCCAGCAGCGACAGGGTGGGGACCCAGTACTTC.

As for this clonotype: This likely stems from a read error, as it lies one base from a far larger clone. The chain employs TRBV6-1 and TRBJ2-7, with 8 bases identical to TRBD2. V dropped 0 bases and J dropped 9; count of bases not matched to a gene: 4. The CDR3 spans 13 residues. Germline V CDR1 and CDR2: MNHNS, SASEGT. The CDR3 DNA follows: TGTGCCAGCAGTGAAGCTAGCGGGACGGGGCAGTACTTC. Its protein is CASSEASGTGQYF.

This clonotype came up once. The chain has TRBV4-2 and TRBJ2-5; 9 bases align to TRBD2. V was pared by 4 bases and J by 7 bases, with 7 bases of the junction left unmatched. In germline, CDR1 is LGHNA, CDR2 YNFKEQ. This CDR3 contains 14 residues. Written as DNA, the CDR3 is TGTGCCAGCAGCCTGGGCGGCGGGAGGGGGACCCAGTACTTC. Translating gives CASSLGGGRGTQYF.

About this clonotype itself: The conserved closing phenylalanine or tryptophan is absent in this CDR3, likely reflecting a read error. The chain links TRBV13 to TRBJ2-3, with D hard to call. Looked up from germline, CDR1 is PRHDT and CDR2 is FYEKMQ (reference sequence). This CDR3 has 12 amino acids. CDR3 in amino acids: CSSSLNWDTQYL. The CDR3 DNA reads TGTTCCAGCAGCCTCAATTGGGATACGCAGTATTTG.

This chain connects TRBV6-1 to TRBJ1-1; no clear D gene. Germline CDR1 and CDR2: MNHNS and SASEGT. Trimming cost V 6 bases and J 3 bases, with 14 bases left between them. The CDR3 totals 14 residues. CDR3 sequence (DNA): TGTGCCAGCAGCTTCGAGGCAGCCCACACTGAAGCTTTCTTT. Encoded protein: CASSFEAAHTEAFF.

Worth noting for this clonotype: A read error is the likely source, as a far larger clone sits one nucleotide away. The chain has TRBV5-5 and TRBJ2-1; D unresolved. Trimming cost V 6 bases and J 2 bases, with 12 bases left between them. The CDR3 sequence is 14 residues long. CDR1 and CDR2 (germline): SGHKS, YYEKEE (reference sequence). This CDR3 reads CASNPGIAYNEQFF. DNA for the CDR3: TGTGCCAGCAACCCTGGGATAGCCTACAATGAGCAGTTCTTC.

This clonotype was observed a handful of times. It differs at one base from a far larger clone, so likely a read error. The J gene is TRBJ2-2, the V gene TRBV11-3; possible D gene TRBD1, 7 bases. The CDR3 is 14 amino acids. Between the trimmed V and J ends, which lost 9 bases and 6 bases, there was a span of 17 bases. Germline V gene data show CDR1 as SGHNT and CDR2 as YENEEA. CDR3 in DNA: TGTGCCAGTAAGCCCGCAGGGGGGTCCGGGGAGCTGTTTTTT. Its protein is CASKPAGGSGELFF.

The V gene is TRBV3-1, the J gene TRBJ2-7; D gene unclear. The end of the DNA fits TRBJ2-1 better, so the J call may be wrong. This CDR3 comprises 16 residues. In germline, CDR1 is LGHDT, CDR2 YNNKEL (reference sequence). For the CDR3, the DNA is TGTGCCAGCAGCCTCGTAATATCGGTTAGATACAATGAGCAGTTCTTC. Residues: CASSLVISVRYNEQFF.

There are many counts of this clonotype. A much larger clone sits a single nucleotide away, making a read error possible. The chain couples TRBV4-1 to TRBJ2-7; TRBD2 matches 9 bases. V lost 4 bases, J lost 0 bases, and 10 bases stayed unmatched. The CDR3 totals 17 residues. Germline lookup yields CDR1 MGHRA and CDR2 YSYEKL. The CDR3 DNA reads TGCGCCAGCAGCCCCTCTCCTGGCGGGGGGGACTCCTACGAGCAGTACTTC. Encoded protein: CASSPSPGGGDSYEQYF.

As to this clonotype: The CDR3 does not close with the conserved phenylalanine or tryptophan, likely indicating a read error. The V call is TRBV5-1, the J call TRBJ1-1; no clear D gene. The CDR3 is 14 amino acids. Germline loops: CDR1 SGHRS, CDR2 YFSETQ. The CDR3 coding sequence is TGCGCAAGCAGCTTGGGAGGTTACGGCTCTGAAGCTTTCGTT. Its translation is CASSLGGYGSEAFV.

This chain joins TRBV7-9 and TRBJ2-7; no clear D. Deletions cut 5 bases from V and 3 bases from J, with 8 bases between. There are 12 residues in the CDR3. Per the germline V gene, CDR1 is SEHNR and CDR2 is FQNEAQ (reference sequence). The CDR3: CASSPLGYEQYF. As DNA, the CDR3 is TGTGCCAGCAGCCCTCTAGGCTACGAGCAGTACTTC.